Listed below are T cell receptor beta chains from one sample, sequenced in a study of molecular identifiers for immune sequencing clone quantification. One entry per CDR3 protein results from TCRdb running MiXCR on the PCR reads. The table records more than 250,000 distinct CDR3 sequences, over 20% of them present only once. The material sequenced was naive CD8+ T cells from blood, with Jurkat cell RNA spiked in. Receptor source: a human donor in good health. Some libraries in this study had Jurkat cell RNA spiked in. The CDR3 runs from the conserved cysteine through the conserved F or W. The order of the fields is V gene, J gene, D gene, clone size, CDR3 DNA, CDR3 protein. A D gene is named only where the DNA matches it firmly. For some rows the clone size is stated as once, few or many, or as a class when expanded; others skip it.

V gene: TRBV11-2
J gene: TRBJ2-3
D gene: -
clone size: few
CDR3 DNA: TGTGCCAGCAGCCGTAATGGCGTCAGCACTTGGCAAGATACGCAGTATTTT
CDR3 protein: CASSRNGVSTWQDTQYF

V gene: TRBV29-1
J gene: TRBJ1-1
D gene: -
clone size: many
CDR3 DNA: TGCAGCGTTGTTGGGGGGAGGAACCTTAACACTGAAGCTTTCTTT
CDR3 protein: CSVVGGRNLNTEAFF

V gene: TRBV5-5
J gene: TRBJ2-4
D gene: TRBD1
clone size: many
CDR3 DNA: TGTGCCAGCAGCTCCACCCGGTCTGGCGCAGGGGGCGAGTACTTC
CDR3 protein: CASSSTRSGAGGEYF

V gene: TRBV27
J gene: TRBJ1-5
D gene: -
clone size: many
CDR3 DNA: TGTGCCAGCAGTTTATCCGGACAGAATAGCAATCAGCCCCAGCATTTT
CDR3 protein: CASSLSGQNSNQPQHF

V gene: TRBV5-6
J gene: TRBJ2-3
D gene: -
clone size: many
CDR3 DNA: TGTGCCAGCAGCCCGGTGCAGTGGGGGCCAGATACGCAGTATTTT
CDR3 protein: CASSPVQWGPDTQYF

V gene: TRBV13
J gene: TRBJ2-3
D gene: -
clone size: many
CDR3 DNA: -
CDR3 protein: CASMFFGDTQYF

V gene: TRBV5-1
J gene: TRBJ2-3
D gene: -
clone size: few
CDR3 DNA: TGCGCCAGCAGCTACCAGTCGGGGACTAGCACAGATACGCAGTATTTT
CDR3 protein: CASSYQSGTSTDTQYF

V gene: TRBV3-1
J gene: TRBJ1-2
D gene: -
clone size: many
CDR3 DNA: TGTGCCAGCAGCCAGGGATCCGGGACAACTTACAACTATGGCTACACCTTC
CDR3 protein: CASSQGSGTTYNYGYTF

V gene: TRBV7-9
J gene: TRBJ2-7
D gene: -
clone size: -
CDR3 DNA: TGTGCCAGCAGCCAAACAATAGCCGGGGGGCTGAAGGGGCCAAAGTCCTACGAGCAGTACTTC
CDR3 protein: CASSQTIAGGLKGPKSYEQYF

V gene: TRBV19
J gene: TRBJ2-1
D gene: TRBD2
clone size: few
CDR3 DNA: TGTGCCAGTAGTATATCCAGCGGGAGCCGGGAGCAGTTCTTC
CDR3 protein: CASSISSGSREQFF